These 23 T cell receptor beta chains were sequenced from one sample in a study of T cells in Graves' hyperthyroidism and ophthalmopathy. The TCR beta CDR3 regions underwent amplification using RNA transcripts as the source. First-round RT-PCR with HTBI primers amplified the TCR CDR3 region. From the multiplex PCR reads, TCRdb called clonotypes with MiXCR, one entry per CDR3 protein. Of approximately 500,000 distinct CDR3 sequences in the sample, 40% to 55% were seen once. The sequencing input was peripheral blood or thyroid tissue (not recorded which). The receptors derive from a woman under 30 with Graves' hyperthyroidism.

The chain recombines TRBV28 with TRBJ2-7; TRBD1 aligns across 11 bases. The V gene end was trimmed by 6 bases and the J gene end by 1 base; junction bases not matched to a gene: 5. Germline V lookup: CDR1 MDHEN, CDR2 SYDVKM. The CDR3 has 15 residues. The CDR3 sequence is CASRGQGGVSYEQYF. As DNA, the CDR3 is TGTGCCAGCAGGGGACAGGGGGGAGTGTCCTACGAGCAGTACTTC.

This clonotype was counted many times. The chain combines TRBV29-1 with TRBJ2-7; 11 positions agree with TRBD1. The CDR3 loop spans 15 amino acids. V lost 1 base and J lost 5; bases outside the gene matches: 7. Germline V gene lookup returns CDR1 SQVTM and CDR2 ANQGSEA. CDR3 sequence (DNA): TGCAGCGTTGAAGCCCTCAGGACAGGGGGCAACGAGCAGTACTTC. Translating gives CSVEALRTGGNEQYF.

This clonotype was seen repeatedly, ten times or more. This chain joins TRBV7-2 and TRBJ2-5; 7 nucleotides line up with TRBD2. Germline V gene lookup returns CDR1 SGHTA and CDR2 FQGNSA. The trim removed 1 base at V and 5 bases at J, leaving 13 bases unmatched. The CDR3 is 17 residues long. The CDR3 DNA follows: TGTGCCAGCAGCTTAGTCAGTAGGGGCGGGGGAGGGGAGACCCAGTACTTC. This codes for CASSLVSRGGGGETQYF.

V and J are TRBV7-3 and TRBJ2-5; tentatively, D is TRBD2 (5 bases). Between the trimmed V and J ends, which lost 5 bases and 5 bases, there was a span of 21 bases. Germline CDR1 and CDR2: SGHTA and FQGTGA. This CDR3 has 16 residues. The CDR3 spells CASSPDTGDCEETQYF. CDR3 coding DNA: TGTGCCAGCAGCCCTGACACCGGGGATTGTGAGGAGACCCAGTACTTC.

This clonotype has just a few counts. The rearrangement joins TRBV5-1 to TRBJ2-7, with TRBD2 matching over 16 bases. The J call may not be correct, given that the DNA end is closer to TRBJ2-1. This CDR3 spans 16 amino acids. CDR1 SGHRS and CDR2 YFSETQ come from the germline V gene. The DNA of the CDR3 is TGCGCCAGCAGCCCCGGGACTAGCGGGAGGGGCGATGAGCAGTTCTTC. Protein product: CASSPGTSGRGDEQFF.

The CDR3 spells CASSLSIRQGGDYGYTF. CDR3 DNA sequence: TGTGCCAGCAGTTTATCGATAAGACAGGGGGGAGACTATGGCTACACCTTC. The chain is built from TRBV25-1 and TRBJ1-2; TRBD1 matches 9 bases. Germline CDR1 and CDR2: MGHDK and SYGVNS. The CDR3 runs 17 residues. Germline trimming cut 5 bases from V and 3 bases from J; bases unmatched to any gene: 13.

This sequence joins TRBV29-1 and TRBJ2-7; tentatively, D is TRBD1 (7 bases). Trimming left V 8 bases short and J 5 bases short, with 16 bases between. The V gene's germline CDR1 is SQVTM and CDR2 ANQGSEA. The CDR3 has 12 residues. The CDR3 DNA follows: TGCAGCAGCGCGGGACAGTGGAACGAGCAGTACTTC. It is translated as CSSAGQWNEQYF.

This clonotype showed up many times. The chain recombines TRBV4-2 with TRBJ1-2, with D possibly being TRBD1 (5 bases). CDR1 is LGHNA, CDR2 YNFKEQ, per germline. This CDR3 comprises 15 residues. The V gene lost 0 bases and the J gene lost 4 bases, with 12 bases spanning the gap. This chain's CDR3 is CASSQDFQGGYGYTF. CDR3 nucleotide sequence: TGTGCCAGCAGCCAAGACTTCCAGGGAGGCTATGGCTACACCTTC.

The CDR3 nucleotides are TGTGCCATCAGTGCGGCCGGGACAGGGAAGGCCGGGGAGCTGTTTTTT. Translation: CAISAAGTGKAGELFF. The rearrangement links TRBV10-3 to TRBJ2-2, with 9 bases identical to TRBD1. J lost 6 bases, V lost 4 bases, and 9 bases had no gene match. Germline V gives CDR1 ENHRY, CDR2 SYGVKD. The CDR3 is 16 residues long.

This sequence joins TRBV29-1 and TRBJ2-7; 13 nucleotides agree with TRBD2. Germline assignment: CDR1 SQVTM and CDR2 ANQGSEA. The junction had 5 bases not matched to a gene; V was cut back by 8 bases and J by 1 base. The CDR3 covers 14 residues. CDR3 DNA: TGCAGCCAGGGACTAGCGGGAAAATCCTACGAGCAGTACTTC. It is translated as CSQGLAGKSYEQYF.

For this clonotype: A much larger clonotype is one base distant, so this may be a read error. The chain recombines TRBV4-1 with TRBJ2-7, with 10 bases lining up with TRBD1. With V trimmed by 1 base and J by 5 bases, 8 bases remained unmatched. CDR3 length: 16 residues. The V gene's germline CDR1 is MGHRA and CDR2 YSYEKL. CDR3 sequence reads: CASSQVGWTGGNEQYF. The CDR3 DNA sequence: TGCGCCAGCAGCCAAGTTGGTTGGACAGGGGGTAACGAGCAGTACTTC.

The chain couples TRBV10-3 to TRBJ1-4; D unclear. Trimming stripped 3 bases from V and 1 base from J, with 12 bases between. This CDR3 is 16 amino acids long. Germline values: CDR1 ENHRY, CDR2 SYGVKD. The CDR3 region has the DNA TGTGCCATCAGTGAAGGCGGTTCCGGAACTAATGAAAAACTGTTTTTT. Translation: CAISEGGSGTNEKLFF.

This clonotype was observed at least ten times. DNA for the CDR3: TGTGCCAGCAGCTTGAGGGGTGCGTCCACTGAAGCTTTCTTT. Encoded protein: CASSLRGASTEAFF. The chain uses TRBV5-5 and TRBJ1-1, with a tentative D call TRBD1 (5 bases). Trimming removed 1 base from V and 4 bases from J, with 11 bases in between. The CDR3 extends over 14 amino acids. CDR1 is SGHKS, CDR2 YYEKEE, per germline (reference sequence). The full variable domain, its missing parts supplied by reference TRBV5-5 and TRBJ1-1, is DAGVTQSPTHLIKTRGQQVTLRCSPISGHKSVSWYQQVLGQGPQFIFQYYEKEERGRGNFPDRFSARQFPNYSSELNVNALLLGDSALYLCASSLRGASTEAFFGQGTRLTVV.

CDR3 coding DNA: TGTGCCAGCTCACCAACCCCAGGGGGCACCTACGAGCAGTACTTC. Amino acid sequence: CASSPTPGGTYEQYF. The chain couples TRBV18 to TRBJ2-7; 8 positions agree with TRBD1. The germline gives CDR1 KGHSH, CDR2 LQKENI. The trim removed 2 bases at V and 2 bases at J, leaving 5 bases unmatched. The CDR3 runs 15 residues.

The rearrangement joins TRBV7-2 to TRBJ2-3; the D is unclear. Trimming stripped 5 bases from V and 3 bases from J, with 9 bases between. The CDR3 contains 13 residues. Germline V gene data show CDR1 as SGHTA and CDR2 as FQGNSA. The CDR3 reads CASSLKSTDTQYF. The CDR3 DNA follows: TGTGCCAGCAGCCTAAAGTCGACAGATACGCAGTATTTT.

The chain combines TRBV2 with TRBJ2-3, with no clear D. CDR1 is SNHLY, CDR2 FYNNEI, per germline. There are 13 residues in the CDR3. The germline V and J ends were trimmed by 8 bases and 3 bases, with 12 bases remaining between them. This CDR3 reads CASGYVETDTQYF. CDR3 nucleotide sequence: TGTGCCAGCGGGTATGTGGAGACAGATACGCAGTATTTT.

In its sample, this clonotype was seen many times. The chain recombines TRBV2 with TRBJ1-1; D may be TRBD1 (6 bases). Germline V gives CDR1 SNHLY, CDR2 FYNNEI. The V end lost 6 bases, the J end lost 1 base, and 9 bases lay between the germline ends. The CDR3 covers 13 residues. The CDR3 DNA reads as TGTGCCAGCAGGCGGGACACGAACACTGAAGCTTTCTTT. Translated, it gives CASRRDTNTEAFF.

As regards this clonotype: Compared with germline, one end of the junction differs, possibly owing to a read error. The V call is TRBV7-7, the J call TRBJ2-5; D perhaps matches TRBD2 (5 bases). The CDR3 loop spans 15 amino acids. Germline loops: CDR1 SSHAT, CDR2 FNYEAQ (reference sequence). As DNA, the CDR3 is TGTGCTAGCAGCTCAGGAGGTTCACCTCAAGAGACCCAGTACTTC. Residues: CASSSGGSPQETQYF.

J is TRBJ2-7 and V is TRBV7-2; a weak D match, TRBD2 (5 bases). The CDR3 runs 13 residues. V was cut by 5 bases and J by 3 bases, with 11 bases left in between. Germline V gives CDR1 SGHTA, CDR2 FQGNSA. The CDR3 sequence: CASSPYAGYEQYF. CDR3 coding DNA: TGTGCCAGCAGCCCATACGCGGGCTACGAGCAGTACTTC.

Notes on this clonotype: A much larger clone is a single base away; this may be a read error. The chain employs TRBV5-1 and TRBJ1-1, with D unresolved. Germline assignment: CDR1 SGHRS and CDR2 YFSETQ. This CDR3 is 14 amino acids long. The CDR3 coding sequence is TGCGCCAGCAGCCAGACACCGGAGAACACTGAAGCTTCCTTT. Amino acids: CASSQTPENTEASF. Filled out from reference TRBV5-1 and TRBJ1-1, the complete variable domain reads KAGVTQTPRYLIKTRGQQVTLSCSPISGHRSVSWYQQTPGQGLQFLFEYFSETQRNKGNFPGRFSGRQFSNSRSEMNVSTLELGDSALYLCASSQTPENTEASFGQGTRLTVV.

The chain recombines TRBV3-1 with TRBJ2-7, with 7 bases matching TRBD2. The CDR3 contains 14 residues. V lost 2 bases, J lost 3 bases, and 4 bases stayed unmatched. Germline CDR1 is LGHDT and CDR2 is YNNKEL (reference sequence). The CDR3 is CASSQRLADYEQYF. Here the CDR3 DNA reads TGTGCCAGCAGCCAACGGCTAGCGGACTACGAGCAGTACTTC.

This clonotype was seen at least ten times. This CDR3 is CSVEASGTDTQYF. The CDR3 DNA sequence: TGCAGCGTTGAGGCTAGCGGCACAGATACGCAGTATTTT. This chain joins TRBV29-1 and TRBJ2-3, with D perhaps matching TRBD2 (6 bases). V lost 3 bases, J lost 1 base, and 8 bases lay in between. The CDR3 covers 13 residues. Germline V CDR1 and CDR2: SQVTM, ANQGSEA.

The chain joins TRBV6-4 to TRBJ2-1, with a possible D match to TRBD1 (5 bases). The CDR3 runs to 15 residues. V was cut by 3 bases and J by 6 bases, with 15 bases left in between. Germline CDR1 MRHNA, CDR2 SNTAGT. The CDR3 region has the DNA TGTGCCAGCAGTGAAGGGGCGGTAGGGGCCAATGAGCAGTTCTTC. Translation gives CASSEGAVGANEQFF.